The source of this TCR beta chain is a study of blood T cells in healthy people across ages. Study context: About one barcoded beta molecule per two T cells was captured by template switching.

Every donor contributed around 10 milliliters of peripheral blood by blood draw. This clonotype was seen a handful of times. As yet, its antigen is unknown. Whole-study findings and limits: A roughly linear age-dependent decrease characterized TCR beta diversity per million T cells.

A sample-barcoded 5' primer and a J-beta primer mix were used in a second PCR of roughly 6 to 11 cycles. TCRdb called the 5' RACE reads again in MiXCR, with one record for every CDR3 protein. The sample includes approximately 940,000 distinct CDR3 sequences, approximately 49% seen only once; the top ten take about an eighth. The TCR originated in a man aged 30 to 45 in good health. Sequencing was performed on blood.

The chain's CDR3 is CSADVGGTDTQYF. The CDR3 DNA is TGCAGTGCTGATGTAGGAGGGACAGATACGCAGTATTTT. The rearrangement links TRBV20-1 to TRBJ2-3; tentative D call: TRBD2 (6 bases). Germline V gene lookup returns CDR1 DFQATT and CDR2 SNEGSKA (reference sequence). V lost 5 bases and J 3 bases, leaving 12 bases between the germline ends. The CDR3 consists of 13 residues.